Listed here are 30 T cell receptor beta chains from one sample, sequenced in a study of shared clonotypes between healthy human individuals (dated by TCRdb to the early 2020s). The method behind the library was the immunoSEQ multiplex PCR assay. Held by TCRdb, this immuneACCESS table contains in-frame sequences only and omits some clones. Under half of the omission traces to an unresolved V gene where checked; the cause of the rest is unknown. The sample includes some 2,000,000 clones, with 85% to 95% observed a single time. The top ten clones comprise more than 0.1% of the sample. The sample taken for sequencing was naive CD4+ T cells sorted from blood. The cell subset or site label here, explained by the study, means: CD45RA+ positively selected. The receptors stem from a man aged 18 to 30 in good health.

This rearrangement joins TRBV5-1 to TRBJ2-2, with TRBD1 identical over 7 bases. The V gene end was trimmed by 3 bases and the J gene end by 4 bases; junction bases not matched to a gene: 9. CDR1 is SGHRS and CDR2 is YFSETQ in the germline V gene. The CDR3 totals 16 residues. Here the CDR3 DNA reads TGCGCCAGCAGCTCCGGGACAGACACCGCCACCGGGGAGCTGTTTTTT. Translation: CASSSGTDTATGELFF.

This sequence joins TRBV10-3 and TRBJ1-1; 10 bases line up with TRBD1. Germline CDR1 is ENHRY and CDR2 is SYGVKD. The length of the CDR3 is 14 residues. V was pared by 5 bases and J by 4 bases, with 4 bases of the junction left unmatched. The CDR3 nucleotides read TGTGCCATCAGTACGGACAGGGGGGGCACTGAAGCTTTCTTT. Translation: CAISTDRGGTEAFF.

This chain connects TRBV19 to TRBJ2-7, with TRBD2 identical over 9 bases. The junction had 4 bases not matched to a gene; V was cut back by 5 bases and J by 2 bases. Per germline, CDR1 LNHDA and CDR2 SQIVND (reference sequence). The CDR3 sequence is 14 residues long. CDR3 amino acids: CASSRTSVTYEQYF. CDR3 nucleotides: TGTGCCAGTAGTCGGACTAGCGTTACCTACGAGCAGTACTTC.

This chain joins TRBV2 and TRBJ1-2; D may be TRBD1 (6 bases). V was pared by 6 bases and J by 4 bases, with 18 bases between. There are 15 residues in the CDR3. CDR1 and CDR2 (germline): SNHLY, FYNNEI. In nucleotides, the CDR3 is TGTGCCAGCAGCCAGGCCTGGGGGGCAGGCTATGGCTACACCTTC. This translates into CASSQAWGAGYGYTF.

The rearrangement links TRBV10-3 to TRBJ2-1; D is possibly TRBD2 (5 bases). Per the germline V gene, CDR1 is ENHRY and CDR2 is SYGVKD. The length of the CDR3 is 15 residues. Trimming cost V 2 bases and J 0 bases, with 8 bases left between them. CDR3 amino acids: CAISEASTSYNEQFF. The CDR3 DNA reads TGTGCCATCAGTGAGGCTAGCACCTCCTACAATGAGCAGTTCTTC.

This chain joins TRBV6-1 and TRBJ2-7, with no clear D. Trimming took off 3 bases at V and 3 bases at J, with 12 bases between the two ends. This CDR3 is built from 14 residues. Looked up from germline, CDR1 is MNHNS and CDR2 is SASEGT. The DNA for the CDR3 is TGTGCCAGCAGTGAGGCCTCTTTTGGCTACGAGCAGTACTTC. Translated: CASSEASFGYEQYF.

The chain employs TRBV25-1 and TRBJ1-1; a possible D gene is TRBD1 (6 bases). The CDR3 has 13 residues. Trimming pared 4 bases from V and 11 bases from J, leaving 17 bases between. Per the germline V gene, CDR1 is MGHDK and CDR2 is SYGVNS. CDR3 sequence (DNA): TGTGCCAGCAGTGTGTATTCGGGGGCCCAGGCTTTCTTT. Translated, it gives CASSVYSGAQAFF. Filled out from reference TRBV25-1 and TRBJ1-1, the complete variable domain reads EADIYQTPRYLVIGTGKKITLECSQTMGHDKMYWYQQDPGMELHLIHYSYGVNSTEKGDLSSESTVSRIRTEHFPLTLESARPSHTSQYLCASSVYSGAQAFFGQGTRLTVV.

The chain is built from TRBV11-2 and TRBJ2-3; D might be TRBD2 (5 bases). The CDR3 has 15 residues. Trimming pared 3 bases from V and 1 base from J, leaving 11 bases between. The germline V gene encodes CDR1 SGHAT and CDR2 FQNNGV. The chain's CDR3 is CASSLWERGTDTQYF. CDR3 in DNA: TGTGCCAGCAGCTTGTGGGAGAGAGGCACAGATACGCAGTATTTT.

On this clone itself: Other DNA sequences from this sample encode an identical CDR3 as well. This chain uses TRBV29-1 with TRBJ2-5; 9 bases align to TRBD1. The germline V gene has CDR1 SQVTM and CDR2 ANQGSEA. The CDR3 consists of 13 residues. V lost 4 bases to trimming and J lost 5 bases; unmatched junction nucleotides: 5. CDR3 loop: CSVGTGGRETQYF. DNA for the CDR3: TGCAGCGTTGGCACAGGGGGCCGGGAGACCCAGTACTTC. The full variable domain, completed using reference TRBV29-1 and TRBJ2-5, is SAVISQKPSRDICQRGTSLTIQCQVDSQVTMMFWYRQQPGQSLTLIATANQGSEATYESGFVIDKFPISRPNLTFSTLTVSNMSPEDSSIYLCSVGTGGRETQYFGPGTRLLVL.

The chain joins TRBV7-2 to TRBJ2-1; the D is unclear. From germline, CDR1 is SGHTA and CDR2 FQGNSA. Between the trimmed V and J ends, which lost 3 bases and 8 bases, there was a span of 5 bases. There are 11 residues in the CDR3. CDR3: CASSFYDEQFF. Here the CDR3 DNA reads TGTGCCAGCAGCTTTTATGATGAGCAGTTCTTC. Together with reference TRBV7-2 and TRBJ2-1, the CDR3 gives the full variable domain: GAGVSQSPSNKVTEKGKDVELRCDPISGHTALYWYRQSLGQGLEFLIYFQGNSAPDKSGLPSDRFSAERTGGSVSTLTIQRTQQEDSAVYLCASSFYDEQFFGPGTRLTVL.

The CDR3 loop reads CASSLGGLGSWETQYF. CDR3 nucleotides: TGCGCCAGCAGCTTGGGCGGTCTAGGTAGTTGGGAGACCCAGTACTTC. The V and J genes are TRBV5-1 and TRBJ2-5, with D hard to call. The CDR3 extends over 16 amino acids. Per the germline V gene, CDR1 is SGHRS and CDR2 is YFSETQ. V was pared by 0 bases and J by 5 bases, with 17 bases between.

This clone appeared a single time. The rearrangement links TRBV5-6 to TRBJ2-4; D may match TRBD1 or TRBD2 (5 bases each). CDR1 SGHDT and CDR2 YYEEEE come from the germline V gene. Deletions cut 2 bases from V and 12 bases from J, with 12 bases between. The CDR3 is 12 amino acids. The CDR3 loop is CASSFYRGAQYF. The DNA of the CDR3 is TGTGCCAGCAGCTTTTACCGGGGCGCTCAGTACTTC.

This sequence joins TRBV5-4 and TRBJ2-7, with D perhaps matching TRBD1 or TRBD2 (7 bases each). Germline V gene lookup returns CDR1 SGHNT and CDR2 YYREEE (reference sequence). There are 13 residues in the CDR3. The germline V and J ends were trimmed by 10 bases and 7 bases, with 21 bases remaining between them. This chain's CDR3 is CALAGRGRSEQYF. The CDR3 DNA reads TGTGCCCTGGCTGGGAGGGGGCGATCGGAGCAGTACTTC.

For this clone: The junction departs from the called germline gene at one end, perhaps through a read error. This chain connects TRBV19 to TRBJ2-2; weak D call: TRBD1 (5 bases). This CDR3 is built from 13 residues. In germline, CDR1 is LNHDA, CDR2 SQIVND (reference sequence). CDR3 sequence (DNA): TGTGCCAGTAGTTTAGAAGGGGCCGGGGAGCTGTTTTTT. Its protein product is CASSLEGAGELFF.

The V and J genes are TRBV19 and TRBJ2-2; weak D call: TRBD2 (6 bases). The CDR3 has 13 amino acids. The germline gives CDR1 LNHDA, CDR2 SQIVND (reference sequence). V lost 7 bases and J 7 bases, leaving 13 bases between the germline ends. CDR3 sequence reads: CASKAAGIGELFF. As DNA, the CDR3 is TGTGCCAGTAAGGCGGCGGGGATCGGGGAGCTGTTTTTT.

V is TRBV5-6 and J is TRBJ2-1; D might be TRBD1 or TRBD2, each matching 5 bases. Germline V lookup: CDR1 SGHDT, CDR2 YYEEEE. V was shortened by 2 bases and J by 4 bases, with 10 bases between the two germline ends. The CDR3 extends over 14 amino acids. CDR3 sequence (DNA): TGTGCCAGCAGCTTAACAGGACTTTACAATGAGCAGTTCTTC. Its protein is CASSLTGLYNEQFF.

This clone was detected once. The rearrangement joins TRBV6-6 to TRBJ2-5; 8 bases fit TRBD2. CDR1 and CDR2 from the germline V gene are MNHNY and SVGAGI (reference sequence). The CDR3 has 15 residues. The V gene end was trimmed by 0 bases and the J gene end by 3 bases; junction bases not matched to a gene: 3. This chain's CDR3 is CASSYSSAGEETQYF. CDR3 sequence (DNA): TGTGCCAGCAGTTACTCTTCAGCGGGGGAAGAGACCCAGTACTTC.

The CDR3 loop reads CANRGQALGDGYTF. DNA of the CDR3: TGTGCCAACAGGGGGCAGGCCTTAGGAGATGGCTACACCTTC. The J gene is TRBJ1-2, the V gene TRBV10-3; TRBD1 matches at 9 bases. Per germline, CDR1 ENHRY and CDR2 SYGVKD. V lost 10 bases and J lost 6; bases outside the gene matches: 12. This CDR3 contains 14 residues.

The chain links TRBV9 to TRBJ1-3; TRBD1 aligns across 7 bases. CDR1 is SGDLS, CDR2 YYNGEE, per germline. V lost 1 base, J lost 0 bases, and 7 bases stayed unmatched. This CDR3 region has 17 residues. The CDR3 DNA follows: TGTGCCAGCAGCGTATCTTCCGGGACAGACTCTGGAAACACCATATATTTT. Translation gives CASSVSSGTDSGNTIYF.

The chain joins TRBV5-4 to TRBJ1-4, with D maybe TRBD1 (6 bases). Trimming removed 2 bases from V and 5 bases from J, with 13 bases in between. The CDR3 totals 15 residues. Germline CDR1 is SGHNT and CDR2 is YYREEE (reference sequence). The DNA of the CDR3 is TGTGCCAGCAGCTTATTAGTGGGGGCAAATGAAAAACTGTTTTTT. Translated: CASSLLVGANEKLFF.

CDR3 sequence reads: CASSLVGDRYSPLHF. CDR3 bases: TGTGCCAGCAGTTTAGTCGGGGACAGGTATTCACCCCTCCACTTT. This chain connects TRBV27 to TRBJ1-6, with TRBD1 matching over 8 bases. The length of the CDR3 is 15 residues. V shed 2 bases, J shed 8 bases, and the junction held 5 bases outside the gene matches. The germline gives CDR1 MNHEY, CDR2 SMNVEV (reference sequence).

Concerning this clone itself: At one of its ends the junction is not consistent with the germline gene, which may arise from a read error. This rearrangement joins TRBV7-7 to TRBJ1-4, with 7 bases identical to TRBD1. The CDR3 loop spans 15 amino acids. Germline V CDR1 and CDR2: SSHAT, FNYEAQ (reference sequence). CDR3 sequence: CASSKYRGTNEKLFF. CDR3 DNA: TGTGCTAGCAGCAAATACAGGGGAACTAATGAAAAACTGTTTTTT. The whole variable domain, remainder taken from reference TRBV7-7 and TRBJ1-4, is GAGVSQSPRYKVTKRGQDVTLRCDPISSHATLYWYQQALGQGPEFLTYFNYEAQPDKSGLPSDRFSAERPEGSISTLTIQRTEQRDSAMYRCASSKYRGTNEKLFFGSGTQLSVL.

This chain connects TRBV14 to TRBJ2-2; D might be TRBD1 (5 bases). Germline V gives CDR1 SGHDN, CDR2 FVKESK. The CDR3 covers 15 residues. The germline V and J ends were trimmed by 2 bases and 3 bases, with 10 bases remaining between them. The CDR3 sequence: CASSQQGADTGELFF. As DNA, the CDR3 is TGTGCCAGCAGCCAACAAGGGGCAGACACCGGGGAGCTGTTTTTT.

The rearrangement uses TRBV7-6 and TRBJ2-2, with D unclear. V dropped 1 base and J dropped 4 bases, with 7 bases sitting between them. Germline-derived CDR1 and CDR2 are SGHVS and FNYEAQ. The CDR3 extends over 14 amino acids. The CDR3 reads CASSLGLGTGELFF. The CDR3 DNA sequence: TGTGCCAGCAGCTTAGGTCTCGGCACCGGGGAGCTGTTTTTT. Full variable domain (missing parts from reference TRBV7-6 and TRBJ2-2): GAGVSQSPRYKVTKRGQDVALRCDPISGHVSLYWYRQALGQGPEFLTYFNYEAQQDKSGLPNDRFSAERPEGSISTLTIQRTEQRDSAMYRCASSLGLGTGELFFGEGSRLTVL.

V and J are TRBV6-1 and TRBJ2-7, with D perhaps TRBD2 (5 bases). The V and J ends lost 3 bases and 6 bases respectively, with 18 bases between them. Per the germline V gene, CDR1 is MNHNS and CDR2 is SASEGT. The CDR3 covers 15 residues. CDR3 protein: CASSDQAGFPPEQYF. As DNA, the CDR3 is TGTGCCAGCAGTGACCAGGCGGGCTTTCCCCCCGAGCAGTACTTC.

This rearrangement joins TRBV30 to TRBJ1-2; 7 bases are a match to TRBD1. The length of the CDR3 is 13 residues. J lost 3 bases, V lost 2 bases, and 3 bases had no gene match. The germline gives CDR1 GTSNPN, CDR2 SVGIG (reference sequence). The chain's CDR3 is CAWSKQGHYGYTF. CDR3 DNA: TGTGCCTGGAGTAAACAGGGGCACTATGGCTACACCTTC.

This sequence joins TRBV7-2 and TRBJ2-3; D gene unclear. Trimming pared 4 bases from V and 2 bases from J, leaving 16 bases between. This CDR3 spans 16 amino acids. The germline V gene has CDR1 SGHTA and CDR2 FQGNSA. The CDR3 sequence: CASSSQAVRVTDTQYF. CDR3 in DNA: TGTGCCAGCAGCTCCCAAGCCGTCCGGGTCACAGATACGCAGTATTTT.

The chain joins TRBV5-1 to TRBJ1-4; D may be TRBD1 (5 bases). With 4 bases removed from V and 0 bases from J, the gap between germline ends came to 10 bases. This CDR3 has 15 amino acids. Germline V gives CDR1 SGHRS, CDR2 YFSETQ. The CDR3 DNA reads TGCGCCAGCAGCCCCCGGGGGTCAACTAATGAAAAACTGTTTTTT. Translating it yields CASSPRGSTNEKLFF.

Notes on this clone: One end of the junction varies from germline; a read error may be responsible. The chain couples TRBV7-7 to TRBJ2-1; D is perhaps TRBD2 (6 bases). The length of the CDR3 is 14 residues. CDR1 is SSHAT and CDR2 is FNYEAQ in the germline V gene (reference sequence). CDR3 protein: CASSLAEQYNEQFF. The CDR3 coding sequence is TGTGCTAGCAGCTTAGCGGAACAGTACAATGAGCAGTTCTTC.

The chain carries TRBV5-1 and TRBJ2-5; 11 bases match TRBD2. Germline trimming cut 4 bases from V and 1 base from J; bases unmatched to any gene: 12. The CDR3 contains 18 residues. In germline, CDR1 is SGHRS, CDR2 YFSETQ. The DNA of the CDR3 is TGCGCCAGCAGCGACAATCCGGGACTAGCGGACCCCCAAGAGACCCAGTACTTC. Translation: CASSDNPGLADPQETQYF. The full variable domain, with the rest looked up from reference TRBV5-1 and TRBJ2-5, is KAGVTQTPRYLIKTRGQQVTLSCSPISGHRSVSWYQQTPGQGLQFLFEYFSETQRNKGNFPGRFSGRQFSNSRSEMNVSTLELGDSALYLCASSDNPGLADPQETQYFGPGTRLLVL.